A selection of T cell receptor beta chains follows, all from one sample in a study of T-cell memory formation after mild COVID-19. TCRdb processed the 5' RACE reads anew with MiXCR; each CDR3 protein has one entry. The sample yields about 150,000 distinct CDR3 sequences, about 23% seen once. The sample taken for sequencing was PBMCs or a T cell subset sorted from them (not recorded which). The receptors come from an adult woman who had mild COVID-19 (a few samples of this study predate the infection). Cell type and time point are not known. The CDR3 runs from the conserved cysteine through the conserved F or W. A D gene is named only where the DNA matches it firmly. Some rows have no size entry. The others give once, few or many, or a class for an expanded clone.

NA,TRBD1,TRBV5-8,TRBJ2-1,TGTGCCAGCAGCTTGGACCGGACAGGCTCCTACAATGAGCAGTTCTTC,CASSLDRTGSYNEQFF
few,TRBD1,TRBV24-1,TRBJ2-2,TGTGCCACCAGGGAGACAGGGGGCTTTAACACCGGGGAGCTGTTTTTT,CATRETGGFNTGELFF
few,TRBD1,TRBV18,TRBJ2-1,TGTGCCAGCTCGCCGGAACTAACCGGGACAGGGCTCTACAATGAGCAGTTCTTC,CASSPELTGTGLYNEQFF
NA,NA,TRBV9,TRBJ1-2,TGTGCCAGCAGCCTGGACAGTAACTATGGCTACACCTTC,CASSLDSNYGYTF
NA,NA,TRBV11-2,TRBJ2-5,TGTGCCAGCAGTTCCTATCCCTTAACTAGTTCATCCCATCAAGAGACCCAGTACTTC,CASSSYPLTSSSHQETQYF
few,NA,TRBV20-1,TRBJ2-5,TGCAGTGCTCAGAGCGGGGAGACCCAGTACTTC,CSAQSGETQYF
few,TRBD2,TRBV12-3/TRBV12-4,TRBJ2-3,TGTGCCAGCAGTATGACTAGCGGAGTAACAGATACGCAGTATTTT,CASSMTSGVTDTQYF
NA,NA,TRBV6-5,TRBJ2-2,TGTGCCAGCAGTTACTACCAGGGCGGGGAGCTGTTTTTT,CASSYYQGGELFF
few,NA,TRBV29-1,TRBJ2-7,TGCAGCGTTGAAGTGTTACGTGATTACCCGGGACACTACTCCTACGAGCAGTACTTC,CSVEVLRDYPGHYSYEQYF
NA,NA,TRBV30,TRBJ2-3,TGTGCCTGGAGTGTGTTAGCAGATACGCAGTATTTT,CAWSVLADTQYF
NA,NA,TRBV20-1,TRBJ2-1,TGCAGTGCGGGAGCTAGTAATGAGCAGTTCTTC,CSAGASNEQFF
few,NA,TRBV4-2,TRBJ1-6,TGTGCCAGCAGCCCGAGGCCCGAGGGTCCGGGGAATTCACCCCTCCACTTT,CASSPRPEGPGNSPLHF
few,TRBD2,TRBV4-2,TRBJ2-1,TGTGCCAGCAGCCAATCACTAGCGGCCCACAATGAGCAGTTCTTC,CASSQSLAAHNEQFF
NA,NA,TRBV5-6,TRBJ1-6,TGTGCCAGCAGCTTGACGCCAGGGATAGGTTCACCCCTCCACTTT,CASSLTPGIGSPLHF
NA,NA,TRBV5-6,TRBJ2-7,TGTGCCAGCAGCTTACACGTAGCAGAATTATACGAGCAGTACTTC,CASSLHVAELYEQYF
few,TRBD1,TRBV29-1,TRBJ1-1,TGCAGCGTTGAAGATCATGGGACAGGGGGTGAAGCTTTCTTT,CSVEDHGTGGEAFF
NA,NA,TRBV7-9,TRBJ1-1,TGTGCCAGCAGCTTATTCCTGCAGGGCCTAGCTGAAGCTTTCTTT,CASSLFLQGLAEAFF
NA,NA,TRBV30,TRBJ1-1,TGTGCCTGGACCCCAGGGTGGACTGAAGCTTTCTTT,CAWTPGWTEAFF
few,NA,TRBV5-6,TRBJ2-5,TGTGCCAGCAGCTTGGGGGCAGATGGAGGCCAAGAGACCCAGTACTTC,CASSLGADGGQETQYF
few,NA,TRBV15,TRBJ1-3,TGTGCCACCAGCAGAGAAAAATGGCAGCTCTCTGGAAACACCATATATTTT,CATSREKWQLSGNTIYF
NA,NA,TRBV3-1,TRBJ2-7,TGTGCCAGCAGCCACGAGGTCGGGTCCCCCTACGAGCAGTACTTC,CASSHEVGSPYEQYF
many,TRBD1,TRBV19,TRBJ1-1,TGTGCCAGTAGTCCATGGGGACAGGGGCACACTGAAGCTTTCTTT,CASSPWGQGHTEAFF
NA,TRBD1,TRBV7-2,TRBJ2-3,TGTGCCAGCAGCTTGATCGGACAGGGGCCCGATACGCAGTATTTT,CASSLIGQGPDTQYF
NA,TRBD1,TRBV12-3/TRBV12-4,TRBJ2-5,TGTGCCAGCAGTTTTGGGCAGGGGGTTTTAGAGACCCAGTACTTC,CASSFGQGVLETQYF
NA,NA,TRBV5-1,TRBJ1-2,TGCGCCAGCAGCTTCGACAGGAACTATGGCTACACCTTC,CASSFDRNYGYTF
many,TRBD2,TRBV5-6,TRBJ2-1,TGTGCCAGCAGCTTGACTAGCGGCTACAATGAGCAGTTCTTC,CASSLTSGYNEQFF
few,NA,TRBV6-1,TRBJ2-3,TGTGCCAGCACCATACTAGGGTCAGATACGCAGTATTTT,CASTILGSDTQYF
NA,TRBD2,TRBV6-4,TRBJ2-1,TGTGCCAGCAGTGACGGACTAGCGGGAGGGAATGAGCAGTTCTTC,CASSDGLAGGNEQFF
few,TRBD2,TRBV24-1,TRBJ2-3,TGTGCCACCAGTGATCCGGGACTAGCGGGAGGATCAGATACGCAGTATTTT,CATSDPGLAGGSDTQYF
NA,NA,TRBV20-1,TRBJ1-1,TGCAGTGCTGGGACGGTGCTTGACTCTGAAGCTTTCTTT,CSAGTVLDSEAFF
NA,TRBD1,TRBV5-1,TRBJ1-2,TGCGCCAGCAGCTTGGGAGGGGGCGGTCACTATGGCTACACCTTC,CASSLGGGGHYGYTF
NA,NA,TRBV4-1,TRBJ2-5,TGCGCCAGCAGCCAAGGGGGGACCCTTGACAGCGAGACCCAGTACTTC,CASSQGGTLDSETQYF
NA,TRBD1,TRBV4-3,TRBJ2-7,TGCGCCAGCAGCCAGGCTTGGACAGGGGGCTACGAGCAGTACTTC,CASSQAWTGGYEQYF
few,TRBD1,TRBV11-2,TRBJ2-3,TGTGCCAGCAGCCCCCCGCCGACAGGGGGCACAGATACGCAGTATTTT,CASSPPPTGGTDTQYF
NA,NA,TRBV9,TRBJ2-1,TGTGCCAGCAGCGTAGTGGGGACAAGCTTTGCTGGGCAGTTCTTC,CASSVVGTSFAGQFF
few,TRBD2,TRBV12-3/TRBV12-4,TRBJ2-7,TGTGCCAGCAGTGTCCCAGCGGGGGAGGGGTTGGGGGAGCAGTACTTC,CASSVPAGEGLGEQYF
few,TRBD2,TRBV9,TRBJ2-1,TGTGCCAGCAGCGACCCGGGAGTAGCGGGCTATGAGCAGTTCTTC,CASSDPGVAGYEQFF
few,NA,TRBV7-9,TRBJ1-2,TGTGCCAGCAGCTCGGGGGAGCGAAACTATGGCTACACCTTC,CASSSGERNYGYTF
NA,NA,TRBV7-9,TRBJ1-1,TGTGCCAGCAGCTGGGACTATGAAGCTTTCTTT,CASSWDYEAFF
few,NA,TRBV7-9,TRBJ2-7,TGTGCCAGCAGCTCACCGCCCGGGACTCCCACCTACGAGCAGTACTTC,CASSSPPGTPTYEQYF
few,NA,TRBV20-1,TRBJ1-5,TGCAGTGCTAGAGATCGGTCCGGCCCCTCTTATAGCAATCAGCCCCAGCATTTT,CSARDRSGPSYSNQPQHF
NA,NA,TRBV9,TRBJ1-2,TGTGCCAGCAGCCCTCAGGACGTTATTAACTATGGCTACACCTTC,CASSPQDVINYGYTF
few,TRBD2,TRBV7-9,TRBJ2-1,TGTGCCAGCAGCTTAGTAACTAGCGGGGGAGATGAGCAGTTCTTC,CASSLVTSGGDEQFF
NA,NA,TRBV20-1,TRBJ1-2,TGCAGTGCTCAGTGGGGCTATGGCTACACCTTC,CSAQWGYGYTF
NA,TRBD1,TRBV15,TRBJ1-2,TGTGCCACCAGCCAGGGGGAGAGCTATGGCTACACCTTC,CATSQGESYGYTF
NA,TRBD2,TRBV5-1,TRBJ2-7,TGCGCCAGCAGCTTGATAGAGGCGGTCGAGGGAGGGAACCCCTACGAGCAGTACTTC,CASSLIEAVEGGNPYEQYF
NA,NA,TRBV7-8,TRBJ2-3,TGTGCCAGCAGCGCCAAAGGCACAGATACGCAGTATTTT,CASSAKGTDTQYF